This T cell receptor (beta chain) stems from a study of control samples from healthy donors and cancer patients. Germline values: CDR1 MNHEY, CDR2 SMNVEV (reference sequence). Trimming shortened V by 8 bases and J by 8 bases, and 18 bases separated the two germline ends. This CDR3 contains 13 residues. Using immunoSEQ multiplex PCR, the repertoire was profiled, and TCRdb retains in-frame clones only, with some absent. The data contain some 150,000 clones, under 96% of them singletons. Input material: blood. The chain carries TRBV27 and TRBJ1-2; D unclear. The TCR comes from a woman aged 25-40 years in good health. Written as DNA, the CDR3 is TGTGCCAGCGGTTACGGACGGGCCTTAGGCTACACCTTC. Protein product: CASGYGRALGYTF.